Sequencing of this T cell receptor (beta chain) was carried out in a study of tumour-infiltrating T cells in Burkitt lymphoma. Overall study: Survival, overall and progression-free, tracked with productive clonality.

This clone has just a few counts. The CDR3 has 16 residues. The V gene lost 1 base and the J gene lost 0 bases, with 9 bases spanning the gap. Germline CDR1 SEHNR, CDR2 FQNEAQ (reference sequence). Repertoires were generated with immunoSEQ multiplex PCR, while TCRdb's copy carries only in-frame clones and drops some. The sample lists 1,500 to 2,000 clones; around a sixth were seen once. The TCR sequence derives from a human donor with diffuse large B-cell lymphoma. The chain combines TRBV7-9 with TRBJ1-4; a possible D gene is TRBD1 (6 bases). The sequencing sample was made of tumor tissue. CDR3 in amino acids: CASSLVGGATNEKLFF. Written as DNA, the CDR3 is TGTGCCAGCAGCTTAGTAGGGGGAGCAACTAATGAAAAACTGTTTTTT.